These 21 T cell receptor beta chains originate from one sample sequenced in a study of Graves' ophthalmopathy and Graves' hyperthyroidism. For repertoire sequencing, the TCR beta CDR3 regions were amplified from RNA transcripts. The workflow started with a first-round RT-PCR run with HTBI primers and then moved on to a second-round multiplex PCR. TCRdb reprocessed the multiplex PCR reads with MiXCR, giving one entry per CDR3 protein. The data show about 380,000 distinct CDR3 sequences, approximately 15% seen once. The source material was peripheral blood. Source of these receptors: a woman aged 18-29 years with stable Graves' hyperthyroidism.

This clonotype was counted only a few times. The chain recombines TRBV27 with TRBJ1-2; 9 bases fit TRBD1. V lost 2 bases and J lost 8; bases outside the gene matches: 18. Germline CDR1 is MNHEY and CDR2 is SMNVEV (reference sequence). The CDR3 consists of 18 residues. Here the CDR3 reads CASSLAVGIQGAIRGYTF. The CDR3 DNA reads as TGTGCCAGCAGTTTAGCTGTGGGAATACAGGGGGCCATCCGGGGCTACACCTTC.

V and J are TRBV11-1 and TRBJ1-2; 11 bases match TRBD1. Losses at the gene ends were 2 bases for V and 6 bases for J; bases not matched to a gene: 8. CDR3 length equals 16 residues. The germline gives CDR1 SGHAT, CDR2 FQDESV (reference sequence). This chain's CDR3 is CASSLWTAGQGDGYTF. The CDR3 region has the DNA TGTGCCAGCAGCTTATGGACCGCGGGACAGGGGGATGGCTACACCTTC.

This clonotype was counted at least ten times. V usage is TRBV19 and J usage is TRBJ1-2; unclear D gene. The V and J ends lost 5 bases and 7 bases respectively, with 17 bases between them. CDR1 and CDR2 (germline): LNHDA, SQIVND (reference sequence). The CDR3 sequence is 14 residues long. CDR3 bases: TGTGCCAGTAGTCCCGCGGGGAGAGGGAGTGGCTACACCTTC. Its translation: CASSPAGRGSGYTF.

The chain carries TRBV5-1 and TRBJ2-2, with D hard to call. Between the trimmed V and J ends, which lost 6 bases and 0 bases, there was a span of 9 bases. CDR3 length: 14 residues. Germline V CDR1 and CDR2: SGHRS, YFSETQ. The CDR3 loop reads CASNPVANTGELFF. The CDR3 coding sequence is TGCGCCAGCAACCCAGTCGCGAACACCGGGGAGCTGTTTTTT.

This clonotype has more than one count but fewer than ten. V usage is TRBV2 and J usage is TRBJ2-7, with D perhaps TRBD2 (5 bases). Trimming left V 7 bases short and J 5 bases short, with 12 bases between. The V gene's germline CDR1 is SNHLY and CDR2 FYNNEI. This CDR3 has 12 residues. DNA of the CDR3: TGTGCCAGCATTCTGAGGGTGAACGAGCAGTACTTC. Residues: CASILRVNEQYF.

J is TRBJ2-7 and V is TRBV3-1; D is undetermined. V lost 6 bases to trimming and J lost 6 bases, with 15 bases between them. The CDR3 covers 13 residues. Germline V gives CDR1 LGHDT, CDR2 YNNKEL (reference sequence). Here the CDR3 reads CASSLTNKGEQYF. The DNA for the CDR3 is TGTGCCAGCAGTCTGACAAACAAGGGCGAGCAGTACTTC.

This clonotype was found a few times. The V and J genes are TRBV5-1 and TRBJ2-3; 8 positions agree with TRBD2. Germline V gives CDR1 SGHRS, CDR2 YFSETQ. The CDR3 extends over 18 amino acids. V lost 4 bases and J lost 2; bases outside the gene matches: 15. The CDR3 coding sequence is TGCGCCAGCAGCCCGGGGACTAGTTTCCCAACTCTCACAGATACGCAGTATTTT. This translates into CASSPGTSFPTLTDTQYF. Drawing the rest from reference TRBV5-1 and TRBJ2-3, the complete variable domain is KAGVTQTPRYLIKTRGQQVTLSCSPISGHRSVSWYQQTPGQGLQFLFEYFSETQRNKGNFPGRFSGRQFSNSRSEMNVSTLELGDSALYLCASSPGTSFPTLTDTQYFGPGTRLTVL.

Concerning this clonotype itself: This may arise from a read error, as a much more abundant clone is one base away. The gene calls are TRBV5-3 and TRBJ1-3; unclear D gene. TRBV5-3 is an open reading frame whose function is uncertain. Trimming left V 4 bases short and J 0 bases short, with 14 bases between. The length of the CDR3 is 16 residues. The CDR3 nucleotides are TGTGCCAGAAGCGTGGACGGCGGGAGCTCTGGAAACACCATATATTTT. Translating it yields CARSVDGGSSGNTIYF.

This clonotype appeared many times. The V and J genes are TRBV10-3 and TRBJ1-1; 7 positions agree with TRBD1. J lost 0 bases, V lost 8 bases, and 15 bases had no gene match. CDR1 is ENHRY and CDR2 is SYGVKD in the germline V gene. The CDR3 covers 17 residues. The CDR3 protein is CAIPRGDSDYMNTEAFF. For the CDR3, the DNA is TGTGCCATCCCCAGGGGGGACAGCGATTACATGAACACTGAAGCTTTCTTT.

There are many counts of this clonotype. The chain links TRBV12-3 or TRBV12-4 to TRBJ2-7; 10 nucleotides line up with TRBD2. The trim removed 6 bases at V and 0 bases at J, leaving 5 bases unmatched. CDR3 length: 15 amino acids. The CDR3 region has the DNA TGTGCCAGCAGCCCCCTAGCGGGGGTCTCCTACGAGCAGTACTTC. It yields the protein CASSPLAGVSYEQYF.

The rearrangement links TRBV7-2 to TRBJ1-6; TRBD1 is a possible D gene (5 bases). CDR1 is SGHTA and CDR2 is FQGNSA in the germline V gene. V was cut by 3 bases and J by 4 bases, with 7 bases left in between. The CDR3 totals 14 residues. The CDR3 DNA follows: TGTGCCAGCAGCTTTAGGGGATATAATTCACCCCTCCACTTT. Protein product: CASSFRGYNSPLHF.

This clonotype has at least ten counts. The V and J genes are TRBV12-3 or TRBV12-4 and TRBJ1-2; TRBD1 matches at 7 bases. The CDR3 spans 21 residues. V dropped 3 bases and J dropped 5; count of bases not matched to a gene: 27. The CDR3 bases are TGTGCCAGCAGTTTTAACTACGTGAATTGGGACAGAAAGAAAACGGTATATGGCTACACCTTC. Residues: CASSFNYVNWDRKKTVYGYTF.

This clonotype was seen ten or more times. V is TRBV11-3 and J is TRBJ1-2, with no clear D. Trimming took 0 bases from V and 7 from J, leaving 9 bases between them. This CDR3 region has 13 residues. Germline CDR1 and CDR2: SGHNT and YENEEA. The CDR3 protein is CASSLDRGFGYTF. CDR3 in DNA: TGTGCCAGCAGCTTAGATCGCGGATTTGGCTACACCTTC.

This chain connects TRBV7-8 to TRBJ2-7, with 8 bases that match TRBD1. The J segment lost 5 bases and the V segment lost 2 bases, leaving 5 bases of the junction unmatched. Germline-derived CDR1 and CDR2 are SGHVS and FQNEAQ. The CDR3 runs 14 residues. The CDR3 protein is CASSLQGAMNEQYF. The CDR3 DNA reads TGTGCCAGCAGCTTACAGGGGGCTATGAACGAGCAGTACTTC.

Many counts were recorded for this clonotype. The rearrangement uses TRBV29-1 and TRBJ2-4, with D perhaps being TRBD1 or TRBD2 (5 bases each). The V end lost 6 bases, the J end lost 7 bases, and 13 bases lay between the germline ends. There are 12 residues in the CDR3. In germline, CDR1 is SQVTM, CDR2 ANQGSEA. The CDR3 loop reads CSVRDWGNIQYF. In DNA form, the CDR3 reads TGCAGCGTACGCGACTGGGGGAACATTCAGTACTTC.

The rearrangement links TRBV6-2 or TRBV6-3 to TRBJ1-5; no clear D gene. The CDR3 consists of 14 residues. Trimming cost V 4 bases and J 3 bases, with 10 bases left between them. Germline loops: CDR1 MNHEY, CDR2 SVGEGT. The CDR3 region is CASSSYRDNQPQHF. CDR3 bases: TGTGCCAGCAGTTCCTACAGAGACAATCAGCCCCAGCATTTT.

DNA for the CDR3: TGTGCCAGCAGTTTAAACCCCCCCCCTGAAGCTTTCTTT. Protein: CASSLNPPPEAFF. This chain connects TRBV2 to TRBJ1-1; D is unresolved. Germline lookup yields CDR1 SNHLY and CDR2 FYNNEI. This CDR3 contains 13 residues. Trimming removed 5 bases from V and 6 bases from J, with 13 bases in between.

This clonotype was counted ten times or more. The chain employs TRBV18 and TRBJ2-5, with a tentative D call TRBD1 (7 bases). In germline, CDR1 is KGHSH, CDR2 LQKENI. V gave up 6 bases and J gave up 2 bases, with 19 bases separating them. The CDR3 is 16 amino acids. The CDR3 loop is CASSPNAGGGQETQYF. In DNA form, the CDR3 reads TGTGCCAGCTCGCCCAACGCAGGGGGAGGACAAGAGACCCAGTACTTC.

Points on this clonotype: At one end, the junction sequence differs from germline, possibly due to a read error. The chain recombines TRBV7-2 with TRBJ2-7, with 11 nucleotides matching TRBD2. There are 15 residues in the CDR3. Germline CDR1 SGHTA, CDR2 FQGNSA. The CDR3 region is CASSIAGGHSYEQYF. The DNA for the CDR3 is TGTGCCAGCAGCATAGCGGGGGGGCACTCCTACGAGCAGTACTTC.

This clonotype was recorded many times. The genes are TRBV10-1 and TRBJ2-4; a possible D gene is TRBD1 (5 bases). V dropped 3 bases and J dropped 0 bases, with 9 bases sitting between them. Germline CDR1 is WNHNN and CDR2 is SYGVQD (reference sequence). The CDR3 covers 15 residues. The CDR3 DNA sequence: TGCGCCAGCAGTGAAGGGGCCCTAGCCAAAAACATTCAGTACTTC. It translates to CASSEGALAKNIQYF.

This clonotype was seen many times. The chain combines TRBV15 with TRBJ1-2, with 7 positions matching TRBD1. CDR3 length: 14 amino acids. Germline V gene sequence: CDR1 LNHNV, CDR2 YYDKDF (reference sequence). The J segment lost 2 bases and the V segment lost 5 bases, leaving 5 bases of the junction unmatched. This CDR3 is CATSRDRINYGYTF. CDR3 nucleotide sequence: TGTGCCACCAGCCGGGACAGAATAAACTATGGCTACACCTTC. Full variable domain (missing parts from reference TRBV15 and TRBJ1-2): DAMVIQNPRYQVTQFGKPVTLSCSQTLNHNVMYWYQQKSSQAPKLLFHYYDKDFNNEADTPDNFQSRRPNTSFCFLDIRSPGLGDTAMYLCATSRDRINYGYTFGSGTRLTVV.